This T cell receptor beta chain appears in the sequencing data of a study of T-cell reconstitution after alpha-beta-depleted transplantation in children. Findings of the study overall: When one year had passed after transplant, most T-cell counts and diversity came from newly produced T cells. Roughly two months post-transplant, alpha-beta T cells reportedly originated from several hundred graft clones that had expanded. Certain patients had high TCRbeta diversity at day 60, and it came from recipient T cells and thymic progenitors that survived.

Using unique molecular identifiers, the investigators prepared the TCRbeta library. Each CDR3 protein is one row after TCRdb ran MiXCR on the PCR reads. This repertoire shows fewer than 40,000 distinct CDR3 sequences, approximately 7% found once; its top ten account for 27%. The CDR3 sequence is 14 residues long. Germline V gene data show CDR1 as SEHNR and CDR2 as FQNEAQ (reference sequence). With 1 base removed from V and 6 bases from J, the gap between germline ends came to 12 bases. This clonotype showed up many times. The target antigen is unknown. The rearrangement uses TRBV7-9 and TRBJ1-2; D gene ambiguous. This TCR was recovered from a child less than two years old who had a stem cell transplant for acute myeloid leukemia, so the T cells may come from the graft donor. The specimen comprised peripheral blood, sampled 60 days after TCRalphabeta/CD19-depleted stem cell transplant. CDR3 coding DNA: TGTGCCAGCAGCTTAGTTTTCCGGCAGGATGGCTACACCTTC. It yields the protein CASSLVFRQDGYTF.